The entry that follows covers one TCR beta chain sequence. The sample holds one count of this clone. What this receptor recognizes is not known. No much larger clone exists at a distance of one base, and base qualities are not known. The data were taken from a study of B cell selection in AIRE deficiency (dated by TCRdb to between 2018 and 2021). Regarding the research as a whole: Researchers compared the TCRbeta repertoires of sorted blood CD4+ conventional T cells and regulatory T cells from AIRE-deficient patients with the corresponding repertoires from healthy controls. The TCR-sequenced cohort comprised roughly five AIRE-deficient APECED patients and roughly five healthy control donors.

What the work shows at the level of the full study, not this receptor alone: Sequencing covered only TCRbeta chains, and 35% to 40% of shared healthy-donor Treg sequences were also present in healthy Tconv, possibly due to differing TCRalpha chains. Around 31% of the Treg TCRbeta sequences shared among healthy donors were detected in patient Tconv cells, suggesting that Treg-biased clones are diverted into the Tconv compartment. Among several thousand shared Treg TCRbeta sequences, more than 30% were found to be shared only among healthy donors and approximately 9% only among patients, suggesting that Treg selection is less efficient in the absence of AIRE. In AIRE-deficient patients, Tconv and Treg cells had TCRBV gene usage, CDR3 length and TCR diversity comparable to those in healthy donors. CDR3s were shorter in shared Treg sequences, reflecting a bias toward rearrangements that have few non-templated nucleotide insertions.

The immunoSEQ platform was used for TCRbeta chain sequencing. Regarding the original processing steps: Pooled Treg repertoires yielded roughly 60,000 distinct TCRbeta sequences from patients and more than 90,000 from healthy donors. Treg TCRbeta sequences found in two or more individuals were defined as public, and these public Treg TCRbeta sequences were then searched for in Tconv repertoires. Group differences were tested with Mann-Whitney U tests and Bonferroni-Dunn correction in GraphPad Prism 7.03. Entries here come from immuneACCESS through TCRdb and include only in-frame sequences with V and J called. Some clones fail to appear in such tables; in the studies checked, an unresolved V gene covers under half of the shortfall, and the cause of the remainder is unknown. For V, J and clone size, that table is used; D and trimming come from the DNA. Present in this sample are approximately 21,000 clones, about 95% of which were seen just once. The ten largest clonotypes hold roughly 2% of the sample.

Regulatory T cells were sorted as CD4+CD25hiCD127low/negative cells. APECED syndrome was present in the AIRE-deficient patients. Sorting of Tconv and Treg cells intended for TCRbeta sequencing was performed on a FACSAria flow cytometer. The sorted cells were collected in 5-ml round-bottom polystyrene tubes, and the dry cell pellets were frozen at -80 degrees C prior to sequencing. This clonotype was sampled from a human donor with AIRE deficiency. The sample consisted of Tregs sorted from PBMCs.

The DNA is as follows: TGCGCCAGCAGCGGCATTGGGACAGCGTCTCCTTACGAGCAGTACTTC. Its coded protein is CASSGIGTASPYEQYF. The V and J segments used are TRBV5-1 and TRBJ2-7, with 7 bases matching TRBD1. The CDR3 sequence holds 16 residues, the cysteine and phenylalanine included. Only the CDR3 DNA is retained, 48 bases long and in frame from the first base. Ends trimmed: V by 4 bases, J by 4 bases; bases unmatched to a gene: 14. The germline V gene provides CDR1 SGHRS and CDR2 YFSETQ.